Listed here are 10 T cell receptor beta chains from one sample, sequenced in a study of blood T cell repertoires in COVID-19. This table comes from immunoSEQ multiplex PCR, and its TCRdb copy is limited to in-frame clones, with some not included. The data contain about 170,000 clones, around 80% of them singletons. The sample consisted of PBMCs or T cells enriched from blood (not recorded which). Receptor source: a woman between 45 and 65 years old in a cohort exposed to, infected with or recovered from COVID-19 (not recorded which).

The chain recombines TRBV28 with TRBJ2-7; TRBD1 matches at 10 bases. The CDR3 has 15 amino acids. The V gene's germline CDR1 is MDHEN and CDR2 SYDVKM. The trim removed 6 bases at V and 2 bases at J, leaving 7 bases unmatched. CDR3 bases: TGTGCCAGCAGCCTCACCGGGACAGGGGCCTACGAGCAGTACTTC. Amino acids: CASSLTGTGAYEQYF.

The chain uses TRBV30 and TRBJ2-1; D call uncertain. This CDR3 has 13 amino acids. Trimming left V 4 bases short and J 0 bases short, with 7 bases between. Germline assignment: CDR1 GTSNPN and CDR2 SVGIG (reference sequence). CDR3 region: CAWTSNSYNEQFF. In nucleotides, the CDR3 is TGTGCCTGGACTAGTAACTCCTACAATGAGCAGTTCTTC.

A single count supports this clone. CDR3 nucleotide sequence: TGTGCCAGCTCACCCCTGGGGGGGGGAATCCACGAGCAGTACTTC. Residues: CASSPLGGGIHEQYF. The rearrangement links TRBV18 to TRBJ2-7, with 7 bases fitting TRBD2. The CDR3 consists of 15 residues. Germline lookup yields CDR1 KGHSH and CDR2 LQKENI. J lost 5 bases, V lost 3 bases, and 10 bases had no gene match. Combining the CDR3 with reference TRBV18 and TRBJ2-7 gives the whole variable domain NAGVMQNPRHLVRRRGQEARLRCSPMKGHSHVYWYRQLPEEGLKFMVYLQKENIIDESGMPKERFSAEFPKEGPSILRIQQVVRGDSAAYFCASSPLGGGIHEQYFGPGTRLTVT.

The chain is built from TRBV2 and TRBJ1-5; D might be TRBD1 (6 bases). Germline V CDR1 and CDR2: SNHLY, FYNNEI. Trimming shortened V by 4 bases and J by 8 bases, and 18 bases separated the two germline ends. CDR3 length: 15 amino acids. In DNA form, the CDR3 reads TGTGCCAGCAGTGCTGGGACAACCCAGAGGGAGCCCCAGCATTTT. Translation: CASSAGTTQREPQHF.

The genes are TRBV10-3 and TRBJ1-3; 7 bases are a match to TRBD1. V lost 9 bases, J lost 6 bases, and 14 bases stayed unmatched. The CDR3 has 15 amino acids. Germline-derived CDR1 and CDR2 are ENHRY and SYGVKD. The CDR3 loop reads CAITVGDSAVNTIYF. CDR3 coding DNA: TGTGCCATAACAGTGGGGGACAGCGCCGTAAACACCATATATTTT.

This rearrangement joins TRBV4-2 to TRBJ2-3; D is perhaps TRBD2 (6 bases). The ends were cut back, 6 bases at V and 2 bases at J, with 18 bases in the middle. In germline, CDR1 is LGHNA, CDR2 YNFKEQ. This CDR3 is 16 amino acids long. CDR3 protein: CASRHRAGHSTDTQYF. CDR3 nucleotides: TGTGCCAGCAGACACAGAGCGGGTCACTCCACAGATACGCAGTATTTT.

V and J are TRBV7-2 and TRBJ2-2; D unclear. The V end was cut by 3 bases, the J end by 5 bases, with 13 bases between. The CDR3 length is 15 residues. Germline-derived CDR1 and CDR2 are SGHTA and FQGNSA. This chain's CDR3 is CASSFRTGETGELFF. CDR3 nucleotide sequence: TGTGCCAGCAGCTTCCGAACTGGAGAAACCGGGGAGCTGTTTTTT.

The chain combines TRBV25-1 with TRBJ1-6; D may be TRBD1 (5 bases). With 1 base removed from V and 4 bases from J, the gap between germline ends came to 14 bases. The CDR3 runs to 17 residues. Looked up from germline, CDR1 is MGHDK and CDR2 is SYGVNS. The CDR3 DNA is TGTGCCAGCAGTGAATCCGACGGGACTCTGTATAATTCACCCCTCCACTTT. Translating gives CASSESDGTLYNSPLHF.

This clone was seen a handful of times. The chain uses TRBV6-2 or TRBV6-3 and TRBJ2-1; TRBD1 agrees at 7 bases. J lost 2 bases, V lost 4 bases, and 5 bases had no gene match. CDR3 length equals 15 residues. CDR1 MNHEY and CDR2 SVGEGT come from the germline V gene. The CDR3, as DNA: TGTGCCAGCAGTTCCCGACAGGGCCCCTACAATGAGCAGTTCTTC. Its protein is CASSSRQGPYNEQFF.

The chain uses TRBV28 and TRBJ2-7; no clear D. Trimming removed 7 bases at V and 2 bases at J, with 12 bases between. Germline CDR1 MDHEN, CDR2 SYDVKM. This CDR3 region has 13 residues. The CDR3 region has the DNA TGTGCCAGCACCAACAACAGCCCCTACGAGCAGTACTTC. Protein sequence: CASTNNSPYEQYF.